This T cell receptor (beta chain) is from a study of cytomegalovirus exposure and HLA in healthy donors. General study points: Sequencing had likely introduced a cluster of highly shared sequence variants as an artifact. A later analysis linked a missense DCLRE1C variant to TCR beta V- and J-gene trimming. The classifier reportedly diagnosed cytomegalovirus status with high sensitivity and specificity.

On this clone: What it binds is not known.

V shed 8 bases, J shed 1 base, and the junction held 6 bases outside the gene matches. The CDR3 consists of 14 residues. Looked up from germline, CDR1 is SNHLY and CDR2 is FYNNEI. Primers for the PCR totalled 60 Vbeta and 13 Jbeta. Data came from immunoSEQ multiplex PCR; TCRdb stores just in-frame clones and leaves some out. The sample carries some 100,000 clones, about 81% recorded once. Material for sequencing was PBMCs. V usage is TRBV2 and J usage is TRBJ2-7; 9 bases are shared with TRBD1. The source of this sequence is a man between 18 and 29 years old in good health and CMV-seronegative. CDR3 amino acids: CASLRQGVSYEQYF. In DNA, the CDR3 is TGTGCCAGCCTCAGACAGGGGGTTTCCTACGAGCAGTACTTC.